The clone carrying this T cell receptor (beta chain) appeared a few times. Antigen specificity is unknown. A much larger clone lies a single base off, so this may be a read error. Likely a read error: the CDR3 ends without its conserved phenylalanine or tryptophan. This entry belongs to a study of T cells in Graves' hyperthyroidism and ophthalmopathy. The study based diagnoses on clinical symptoms, serum thyroxine and TRAb, thyroid ultrasound and orbital computed tomography. Amplification of TCR beta CDR3 regions was performed using RNA transcripts as template. TCR CDR3 regions were first amplified by RT-PCR with HTBI primers. TCRdb re-derived calls from the multiplex PCR reads in MiXCR, one entry per CDR3 protein. The sample consists of fewer than 500,000 distinct CDR3 sequences, roughly 15% of them appearing once. The V gene's germline CDR1 is DFQATT and CDR2 SNEGSKA (reference sequence). There are 14 residues in the CDR3. V shed 4 bases and J 3 bases; nucleotides not matched to a gene: 6.

General observations from the study: Clonotypes that were expanded in thyroid above 0.001 mostly appeared in blood too. A model of 13 V-J features distinguished ophthalmopathy from stable hyperthyroidism. Ophthalmopathy got predicted by the model a median roughly 6.4 months before its onset.

This TCR was sampled from a woman aged 25 to 39 with Graves' ophthalmopathy. The rearrangement links TRBV20-1 to TRBJ2-5, with 9 nucleotides matching TRBD2. Input material: blood. The CDR3: CSATSGVREETQYS. CDR3 bases: TGCAGTGCTACTAGCGGGGTTCGAGAAGAGACCCAGTACTCC.